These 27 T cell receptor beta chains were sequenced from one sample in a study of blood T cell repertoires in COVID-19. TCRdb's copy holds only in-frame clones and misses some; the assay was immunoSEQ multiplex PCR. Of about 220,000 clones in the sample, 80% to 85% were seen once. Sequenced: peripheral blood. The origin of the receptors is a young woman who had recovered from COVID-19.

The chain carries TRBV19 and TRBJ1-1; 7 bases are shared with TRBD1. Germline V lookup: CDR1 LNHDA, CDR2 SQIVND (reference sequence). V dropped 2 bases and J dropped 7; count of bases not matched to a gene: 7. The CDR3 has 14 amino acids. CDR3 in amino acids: CASSISGQVGEAFF. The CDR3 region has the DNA TGTGCCAGTAGTATAAGCGGACAGGTCGGTGAAGCTTTCTTT.

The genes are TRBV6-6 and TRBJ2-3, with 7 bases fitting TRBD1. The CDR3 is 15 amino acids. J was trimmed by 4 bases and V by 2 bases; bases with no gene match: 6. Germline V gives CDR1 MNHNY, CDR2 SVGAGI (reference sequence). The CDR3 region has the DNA TGTGCCAGCAGTTACGAGGGGGCTGGCGCAGATACGCAGTATTTT. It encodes CASSYEGAGADTQYF.

The CDR3 nucleotides are TGCGCCAGCAGCTTTGGGCTAGCGGGGAGCCAAGAGACCCAGTACTTC. It yields the protein CASSFGLAGSQETQYF. The V gene is TRBV5-1, the J gene TRBJ2-5, with TRBD2 identical over 9 bases. CDR3 size: 16 residues. V gave up 2 bases and J gave up 1 base; unmatched junction bases: 6. Germline V lookup: CDR1 SGHRS, CDR2 YFSETQ.

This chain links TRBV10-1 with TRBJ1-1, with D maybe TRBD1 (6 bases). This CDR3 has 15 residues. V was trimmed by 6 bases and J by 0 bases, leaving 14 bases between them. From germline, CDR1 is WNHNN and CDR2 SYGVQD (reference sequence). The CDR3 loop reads CASRHRDPLNTEAFF. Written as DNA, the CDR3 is TGCGCCAGCAGACACAGGGACCCCTTGAACACTGAAGCTTTCTTT.

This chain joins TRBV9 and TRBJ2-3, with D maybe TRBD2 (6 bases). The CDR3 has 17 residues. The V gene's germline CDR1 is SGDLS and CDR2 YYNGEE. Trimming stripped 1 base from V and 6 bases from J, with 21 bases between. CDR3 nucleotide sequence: TGTGCCAGCAGCGTAACACAGGCGGGACGGAGCCCGGATACGCAGTATTTT. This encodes CASSVTQAGRSPDTQYF.

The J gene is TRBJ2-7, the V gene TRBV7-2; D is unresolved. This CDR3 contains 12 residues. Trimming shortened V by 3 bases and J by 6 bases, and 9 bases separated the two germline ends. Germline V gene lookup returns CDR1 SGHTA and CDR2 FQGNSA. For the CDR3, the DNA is TGTGCCAGCAGCTTGGGCAGACGCGAGCAGTACTTC. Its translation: CASSLGRREQYF.

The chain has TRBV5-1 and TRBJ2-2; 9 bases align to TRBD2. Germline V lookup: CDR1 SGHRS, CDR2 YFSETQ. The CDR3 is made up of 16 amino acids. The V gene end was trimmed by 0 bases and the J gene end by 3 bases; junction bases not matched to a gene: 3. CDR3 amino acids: CASSLAGLADTGELFF. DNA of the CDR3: TGCGCCAGCAGCTTGGCGGGACTAGCTGACACCGGGGAGCTGTTTTTT.

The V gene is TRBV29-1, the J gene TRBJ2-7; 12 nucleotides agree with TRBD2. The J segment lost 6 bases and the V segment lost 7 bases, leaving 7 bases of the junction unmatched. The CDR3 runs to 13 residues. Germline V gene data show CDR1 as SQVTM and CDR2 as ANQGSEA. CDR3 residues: CSAYPGLAGEQYF. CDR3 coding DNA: TGCAGCGCCTATCCGGGACTAGCGGGCGAGCAGTACTTC.

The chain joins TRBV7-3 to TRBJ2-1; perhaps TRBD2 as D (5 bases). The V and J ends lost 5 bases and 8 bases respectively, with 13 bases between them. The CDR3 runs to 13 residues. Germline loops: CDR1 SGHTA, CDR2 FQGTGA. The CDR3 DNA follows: TGTGCCAGCAGCCCCGACTATTTCGATGAGCAGTTCTTC. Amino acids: CASSPDYFDEQFF. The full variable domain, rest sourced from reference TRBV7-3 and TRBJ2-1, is GAGVSQTPSNKVTEKGKYVELRCDPISGHTALYWYRQSLGQGPEFLIYFQGTGAADDSGLPNDRFFAVRPEGSVSTLKIQRTERGDSAVYLCASSPDYFDEQFFGPGTRLTVL.

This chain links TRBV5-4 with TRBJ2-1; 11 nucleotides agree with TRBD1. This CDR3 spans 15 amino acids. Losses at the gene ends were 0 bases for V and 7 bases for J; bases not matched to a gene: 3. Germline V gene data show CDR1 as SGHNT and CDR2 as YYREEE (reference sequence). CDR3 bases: TGTGCCAGCAGCTTGGACCGGGACAGGGGGAATGAGCAGTTCTTC. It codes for CASSLDRDRGNEQFF.

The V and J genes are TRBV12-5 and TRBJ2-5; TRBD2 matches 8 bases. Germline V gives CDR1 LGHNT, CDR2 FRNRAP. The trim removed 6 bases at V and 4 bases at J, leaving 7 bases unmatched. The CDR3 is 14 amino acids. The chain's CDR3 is CASGPRLAGETQYF. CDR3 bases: TGTGCTAGTGGCCCCCGGCTAGCGGGAGAGACCCAGTACTTC.

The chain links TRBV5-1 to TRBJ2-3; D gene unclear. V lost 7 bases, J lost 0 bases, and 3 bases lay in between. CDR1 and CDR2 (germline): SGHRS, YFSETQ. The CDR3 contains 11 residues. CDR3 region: CASQSTDTQYF. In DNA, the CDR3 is TGCGCCAGCCAGAGCACAGATACGCAGTATTTT.

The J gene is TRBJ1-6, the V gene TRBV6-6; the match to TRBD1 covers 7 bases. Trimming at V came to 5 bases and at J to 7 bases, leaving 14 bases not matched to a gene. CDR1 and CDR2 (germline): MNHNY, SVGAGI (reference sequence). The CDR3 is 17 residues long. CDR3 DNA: TGTGCCAGCAGTCGAAACCCCTCCGGGACAGCGAATTCACCCCTCCACTTT. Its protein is CASSRNPSGTANSPLHF.

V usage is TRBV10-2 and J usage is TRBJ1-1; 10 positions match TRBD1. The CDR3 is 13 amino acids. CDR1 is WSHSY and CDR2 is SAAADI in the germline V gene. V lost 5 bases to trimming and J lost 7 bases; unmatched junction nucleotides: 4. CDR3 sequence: CASSLGQGIEAFF. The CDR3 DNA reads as TGCGCCAGCAGTTTGGGACAGGGGATTGAAGCTTTCTTT.

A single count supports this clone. Written as DNA, the CDR3 is TGTGCCAGCAGCGTCCCAGGGGACTACGAGCAGTACTTC. Its translation is CASSVPGDYEQYF. The V call is TRBV6-5, the J call TRBJ2-7, with a weak D call TRBD1 (6 bases). Germline loops: CDR1 MNHEY, CDR2 SVGAGI. Trimming shortened V by 6 bases and J by 3 bases, and 12 bases separated the two germline ends. The CDR3 extends over 13 amino acids.

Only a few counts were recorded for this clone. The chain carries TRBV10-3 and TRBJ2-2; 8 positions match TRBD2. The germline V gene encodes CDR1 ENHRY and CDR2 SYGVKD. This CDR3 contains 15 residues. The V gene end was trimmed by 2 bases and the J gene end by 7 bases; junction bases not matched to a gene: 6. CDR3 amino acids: CAISEDTSGSGELFF. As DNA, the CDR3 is TGTGCCATCAGTGAGGACACTAGCGGTAGCGGGGAGCTGTTTTTT.

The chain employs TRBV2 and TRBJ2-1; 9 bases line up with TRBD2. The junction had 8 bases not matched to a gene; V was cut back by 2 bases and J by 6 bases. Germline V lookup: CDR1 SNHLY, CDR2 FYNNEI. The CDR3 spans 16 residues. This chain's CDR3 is CASSESPLAGRNEQFF. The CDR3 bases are TGTGCCAGCAGTGAAAGTCCCCTAGCGGGACGCAATGAGCAGTTCTTC.

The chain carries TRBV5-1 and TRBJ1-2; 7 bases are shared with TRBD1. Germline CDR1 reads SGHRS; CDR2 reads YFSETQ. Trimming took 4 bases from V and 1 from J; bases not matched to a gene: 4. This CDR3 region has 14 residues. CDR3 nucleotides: TGCGCCAGCAGCCCGACAGGGTTTAACTATGGCTACACCTTC. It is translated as CASSPTGFNYGYTF.

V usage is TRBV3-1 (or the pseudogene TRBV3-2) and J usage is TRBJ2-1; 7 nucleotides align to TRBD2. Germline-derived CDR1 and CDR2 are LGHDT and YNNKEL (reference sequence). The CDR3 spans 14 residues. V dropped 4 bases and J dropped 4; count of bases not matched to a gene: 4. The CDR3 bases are TGTGCCAGCAGCCTAGCGGGCCGGTACAATGAGCAGTTCTTC. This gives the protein CASSLAGRYNEQFF.

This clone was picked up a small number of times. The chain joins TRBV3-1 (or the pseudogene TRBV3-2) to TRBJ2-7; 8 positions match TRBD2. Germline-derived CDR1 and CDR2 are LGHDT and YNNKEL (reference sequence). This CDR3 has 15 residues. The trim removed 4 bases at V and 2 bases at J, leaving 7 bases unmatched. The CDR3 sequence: CASSPRTSLAYEQYF. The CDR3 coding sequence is TGTGCCAGCAGCCCGCGGACTAGCTTAGCCTACGAGCAGTACTTC.

CDR3: CASSKDRDTEAFF. The CDR3 DNA follows: TGTGCCAGCAGCAAGGACAGGGACACTGAAGCTTTCTTT. The genes are TRBV5-4 and TRBJ1-1; 8 bases fit TRBD1. The CDR3 extends over 13 amino acids. Looked up from germline, CDR1 is SGHNT and CDR2 is YYREEE (reference sequence). The trim removed 4 bases at V and 3 bases at J, leaving 2 bases unmatched.

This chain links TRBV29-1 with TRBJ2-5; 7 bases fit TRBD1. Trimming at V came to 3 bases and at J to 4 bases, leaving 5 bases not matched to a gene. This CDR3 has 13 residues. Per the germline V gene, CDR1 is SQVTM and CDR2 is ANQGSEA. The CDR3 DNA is TGCAGCGTTGACTACGGACAGGTAGAGACCCAGTACTTC. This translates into CSVDYGQVETQYF.

CDR3 DNA sequence: TGCGCCAGCACGGGAGGGAACACTGAAGCTTTCTTT. The encoded protein is CASTGGNTEAFF. This chain uses TRBV5-1 with TRBJ1-1; no definite D call. This CDR3 comprises 12 residues. The V gene's germline CDR1 is SGHRS and CDR2 YFSETQ. V was pared by 6 bases and J by 1 base, with 7 bases between.

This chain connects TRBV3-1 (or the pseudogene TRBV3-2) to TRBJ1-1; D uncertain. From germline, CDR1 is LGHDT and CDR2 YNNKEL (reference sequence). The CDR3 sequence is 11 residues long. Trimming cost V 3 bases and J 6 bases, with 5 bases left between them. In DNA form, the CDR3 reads TGTGCCAGCAGCCACGGAGCTGAAGCTTTCTTT. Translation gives CASSHGAEAFF.

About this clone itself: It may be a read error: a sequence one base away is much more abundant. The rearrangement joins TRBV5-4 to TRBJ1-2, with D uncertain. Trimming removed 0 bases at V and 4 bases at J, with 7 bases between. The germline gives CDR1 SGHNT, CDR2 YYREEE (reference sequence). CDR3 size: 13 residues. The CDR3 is CASSLDSIYGYTF. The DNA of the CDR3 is TGTGCCAGCAGCTTGGACAGTATCTATGGCTACACCTTC.

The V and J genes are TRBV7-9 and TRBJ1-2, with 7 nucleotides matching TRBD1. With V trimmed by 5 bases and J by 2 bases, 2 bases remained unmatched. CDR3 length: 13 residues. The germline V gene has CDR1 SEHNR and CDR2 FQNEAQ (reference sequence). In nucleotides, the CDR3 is TGTGCCAGCAGCCGACAGGGCAACTATGGCTACACCTTC. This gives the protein CASSRQGNYGYTF.

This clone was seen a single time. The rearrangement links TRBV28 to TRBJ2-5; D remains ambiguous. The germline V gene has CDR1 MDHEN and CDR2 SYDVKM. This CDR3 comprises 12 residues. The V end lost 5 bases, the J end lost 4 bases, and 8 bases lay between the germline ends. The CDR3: CASSLDGETQYF. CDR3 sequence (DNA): TGTGCCAGCAGTCTAGACGGAGAGACCCAGTACTTC.